This T cell receptor beta chain was found in a study of spatial heterogeneity in lung cancer. Study context: Unique TCR and UMI combinations averaged more than ten appearances each in raw reads.

This clonotype is medium-sized (0.01 to 0.1%) in the sample. Time point defined: sample taken at primary tumor resection. Samples were donated by 72 untreated early-stage non-small cell lung cancer patients. Sequencing of whole RNA from tumor, nontumor lung or frozen PBMC involved no sorting. Trimming left V 4 bases short and J 5 bases short, with 12 bases between. The length of the CDR3 is 14 residues. Germline loops: CDR1 MNHNY, CDR2 SVGAGI (reference sequence). Via MiXCR, TCRdb re-called the 5' RACE reads, giving one row per CDR3 protein. Here the sample spans fewer than 2,000 distinct CDR3 sequences, 16% being singletons.

V gene TRBV6-6 combines with J gene TRBJ2-1; D might be TRBD1 or TRBD2, each matching 5 bases. The TCR comes from a male donor with early-stage non-small cell lung cancer. The sample consisted of normal lung tissue next to the tumor, taken at surgery. CDR3 sequence (DNA): TGTGCCAGCAGTTCCCGGGACCGAAACAATGAGCAGTTCTTC. Amino acids: CASSSRDRNNEQFF.